A selection of T cell receptor beta chains follows, all from one sample in a study of blood T cells in healthy people across ages. TCRdb re-analysed the 5' RACE reads in MiXCR, keeping a single row per CDR3 protein. The sample lists 1.4 million to 1.5 million distinct CDR3 sequences; 42% were seen once. The sequenced material came from blood. The receptors here all came from a woman aged 18 to 35 in good health. Each CDR3 is given with its conserved first and last residue. The D gene is left open where the match is weak. Clone size, where shown, is once, few, many, or a class for clones that have expanded.

cdr3_aa: CASSLSDSVRYNQPQHF
cdr3_nt: TGTGCCAGCAGTTTATCGGATTCGGTGCGCTACAATCAGCCCCAGCATTTT
j_call: TRBJ1-5
clone_size: -
d_call: -
v_call: TRBV27

cdr3_aa: CASSQVSGAGEQFF
cdr3_nt: TGTGCCAGCAGCCAAGTTTCAGGGGCCGGTGAGCAGTTCTTC
j_call: TRBJ2-1
clone_size: few
d_call: -
v_call: TRBV3-1

cdr3_aa: CSALEIWDQPQHF
cdr3_nt: TGCAGTGCTTTAGAGATATGGGATCAGCCCCAGCATTTT
j_call: TRBJ1-5
clone_size: -
d_call: -
v_call: TRBV20-1

cdr3_aa: CASSDDRGLGGYTF
cdr3_nt: TGTGCCAGCAGTGACGACAGGGGCCTAGGAGGCTACACCTTC
j_call: TRBJ1-2
clone_size: -
d_call: TRBD1
v_call: TRBV6-4

cdr3_aa: CASSEFFGTGGIDTEAFF
cdr3_nt: TGTGCCAGCAGTGAATTCTTTGGGACAGGGGGGATCGACACTGAAGCTTTCTTT
j_call: TRBJ1-1
clone_size: few
d_call: TRBD1
v_call: TRBV25-1

cdr3_aa: CASSPSQGAMNEQYF
cdr3_nt: TGTGCCAGCTCACCTAGTCAGGGGGCTATGAACGAGCAGTACTTC
j_call: TRBJ2-7
clone_size: few
d_call: TRBD1
v_call: TRBV18

cdr3_aa: CASSSASTSLTQYF
cdr3_nt: TGTGCCAGCAGCTCTGCCTCGACATCACTCACCCAGTACTTC
j_call: TRBJ2-5
clone_size: -
d_call: -
v_call: TRBV7-8

cdr3_aa: CSVGGTSREQYF
cdr3_nt: TGCAGCGTTGGGGGGACCTCACGCGAGCAGTACTTC
j_call: TRBJ2-7
clone_size: -
d_call: -
v_call: TRBV29-1

cdr3_aa: CASSLLGAGQGGDEQFF
cdr3_nt: TGTGCCAGCAGTCTCCTAGGGGCCGGACAGGGGGGGGATGAGCAGTTCTTC
j_call: TRBJ2-1
clone_size: -
d_call: TRBD1
v_call: TRBV28

cdr3_aa: CASSLALISYEQYF
cdr3_nt: TGTGCCAGCAGTCTCGCCCTTATCTCCTACGAGCAGTACTTC
j_call: TRBJ2-7
clone_size: -
d_call: -
v_call: TRBV6-2/TRBV6-3

cdr3_aa: CASSVEGAGGHEQYF
cdr3_nt: TGTGCCAGCAGCGTAGAAGGGGCGGGGGGGCACGAGCAGTACTTC
j_call: TRBJ2-7
clone_size: -
d_call: TRBD2
v_call: TRBV9

cdr3_aa: CSAGDRGIAYEQYF
cdr3_nt: TGCAGTGCTGGGGATAGGGGCATCGCCTACGAGCAGTACTTC
j_call: TRBJ2-7
clone_size: -
d_call: -
v_call: TRBV20-1

cdr3_aa: CASQGQGSAEKLFF
cdr3_nt: TGTGCCAGCCAAGGCCAGGGGTCGGCTGAAAAACTGTTTTTT
j_call: TRBJ1-4
clone_size: -
d_call: -
v_call: TRBV27

cdr3_aa: CSARTRGTTDTQYF
cdr3_nt: TGCAGTGCTAGGACCAGGGGAACCACAGATACGCAGTATTTT
j_call: TRBJ2-3
clone_size: -
d_call: -
v_call: TRBV20-1

cdr3_aa: CASSQEPNEQFF
cdr3_nt: TGTGCCAGCAGCCAAGAGCCCAATGAGCAGTTCTTC
j_call: TRBJ2-1
clone_size: few
d_call: -
v_call: TRBV4-2

cdr3_aa: CASSPRLAGAPDTQYF
cdr3_nt: TGTGCCAGCAGTCCGCGACTAGCGGGGGCCCCAGATACGCAGTATTTT
j_call: TRBJ2-3
clone_size: -
d_call: TRBD2
v_call: TRBV28

cdr3_aa: CAWRRTAKSEAFF
cdr3_nt: TGTGCCTGGAGACGGACAGCCAAATCTGAAGCTTTCTTT
j_call: TRBJ1-1
clone_size: -
d_call: -
v_call: TRBV30

cdr3_aa: CASNLDRGFGYTF
cdr3_nt: TGTGCCAGCAACCTTGACAGGGGGTTTGGCTACACCTTC
j_call: TRBJ1-2
clone_size: -
d_call: TRBD1
v_call: TRBV12-3/TRBV12-4

cdr3_aa: CASRNTGEGAYEQYF
cdr3_nt: TGCGCCAGCAGGAATACAGGGGAGGGGGCCTACGAGCAGTACTTC
j_call: TRBJ2-7
clone_size: few
d_call: -
v_call: TRBV5-1

cdr3_aa: CASSPSAGVSSLPIWEQYF
cdr3_nt: TGTGCCAGCAGCCCTTCCGCGGGAGTATCGTCTCTCCCCATTTGGGAGCAGTACTTC
j_call: TRBJ2-7
clone_size: -
d_call: TRBD2
v_call: TRBV7-2

cdr3_aa: CSGRGGGDSYNEQYF
cdr3_nt: TGCAGTGGAAGGGGGGGGGGCGACTCCTACAATGAGCAGTACTTC
j_call: TRBJ2-7
clone_size: few
d_call: -
v_call: TRBV29-1

cdr3_aa: CSVEGRDNYNEQFF
cdr3_nt: TGCAGCGTTGAAGGGCGGGATAACTACAATGAGCAGTTCTTC
j_call: TRBJ2-1
clone_size: many
d_call: -
v_call: TRBV29-1

cdr3_aa: CATSSPLGQSDYNEQFF
cdr3_nt: TGTGCCACCAGCAGCCCCCTGGGACAGTCCGACTACAATGAGCAGTTCTTC
j_call: TRBJ2-1
clone_size: few
d_call: TRBD1
v_call: TRBV15

cdr3_aa: CASSGTTSGDEQYF
cdr3_nt: TGTGCCAGCAGCGGAACGACTAGCGGCGACGAGCAGTACTTC
j_call: TRBJ2-7
clone_size: few
d_call: TRBD2
v_call: TRBV12-3/TRBV12-4

cdr3_aa: CASSLPSGSFRYGYTF
cdr3_nt: TGTGCCAGCAGCTTGCCATCCGGAAGTTTTCGCTATGGCTACACCTTC
j_call: TRBJ1-2
clone_size: -
d_call: -
v_call: TRBV7-9

cdr3_aa: CSARAATASYEQYF
cdr3_nt: TGCAGTGCTAGAGCTGCGACGGCCTCCTACGAGCAGTACTTC
j_call: TRBJ2-7
clone_size: -
d_call: -
v_call: TRBV20-1

cdr3_aa: CWTATDTQYF
cdr3_nt: TGCTGGACTGCCACAGATACGCAGTATTTT
j_call: TRBJ2-3
clone_size: few
d_call: -
v_call: TRBV7-9

cdr3_aa: CSAIAGGRPYEQYF
cdr3_nt: TGCAGCGCAATAGCGGGAGGGCGACCCTACGAGCAGTACTTC
j_call: TRBJ2-7
clone_size: -
d_call: TRBD2
v_call: TRBV29-1

cdr3_aa: CAISEKGTDYEQYF
cdr3_nt: TGTGCCATCAGTGAGAAGGGGACGGACTACGAGCAGTACTTC
j_call: TRBJ2-7
clone_size: -
d_call: -
v_call: TRBV10-3

cdr3_aa: CASSQGSGINQPQHF
cdr3_nt: TGTGCCAGCAGCCAAGGATCTGGGATCAATCAGCCCCAGCATTTT
j_call: TRBJ1-5
clone_size: -
d_call: -
v_call: TRBV3-1

cdr3_aa: CASGLADGGRNTEAFF
cdr3_nt: TGTGCTAGTGGTTTGGCCGACGGGGGGAGGAACACTGAAGCTTTCTTT
j_call: TRBJ1-1
clone_size: -
d_call: -
v_call: TRBV12-5

cdr3_aa: CSAIQGPGDTEAFF
cdr3_nt: TGCAGTGCTATACAGGGTCCCGGGGACACTGAAGCTTTCTTT
j_call: TRBJ1-1
clone_size: -
d_call: -
v_call: TRBV20-1

cdr3_aa: CASSEVGQGTYSGNTIYF
cdr3_nt: TGTGCCAGCAGTGAAGTAGGACAGGGTACCTACTCTGGAAACACCATATATTTT
j_call: TRBJ1-3
clone_size: -
d_call: TRBD1
v_call: TRBV2

cdr3_aa: CASSQEATGTGVNEQFF
cdr3_nt: TGTGCCAGCAGCCAAGAGGCAACGGGGACAGGGGTCAATGAGCAGTTCTTC
j_call: TRBJ2-1
clone_size: -
d_call: TRBD1
v_call: TRBV4-2

cdr3_aa: CAGSNDYFQCAWETQYF
cdr3_nt: TGTGCCGGCAGCAACGACTACTTTCAATGCGCCTGGGAGACCCAGTACTTC
j_call: TRBJ2-5
clone_size: -
d_call: -
v_call: TRBV21-1

cdr3_aa: CASSSSTSGADNYGYTF
cdr3_nt: TGTGCCAGCAGTTCCTCGACTAGCGGGGCGGATAACTATGGCTACACCTTC
j_call: TRBJ1-2
clone_size: -
d_call: -
v_call: TRBV12-3/TRBV12-4

cdr3_aa: CASSSRAGGPADAQYF
cdr3_nt: TGTGCCAGCAGCTCGCGGGCGGGGGGGCCGGCAGATGCGCAGTATTTT
j_call: TRBJ2-3
clone_size: -
d_call: TRBD2
v_call: TRBV7-2

cdr3_aa: CASSDLSRGGGYGYTF
cdr3_nt: TGTGCCAGCAGTGACCTCAGCAGGGGCGGAGGCTATGGCTACACCTTC
j_call: TRBJ1-2
clone_size: few
d_call: -
v_call: TRBV6-1

cdr3_aa: CASSDGQYGQKSYEQYF
cdr3_nt: TGTGCCAGCAGTGATGGGCAGTATGGCCAAAAGTCCTACGAGCAGTACTTC
j_call: TRBJ2-7
clone_size: -
d_call: -
v_call: TRBV2

cdr3_aa: CASNQGQTQYF
cdr3_nt: TGTGCCAGCAACCAAGGGCAGACCCAGTACTTC
j_call: TRBJ2-5
clone_size: -
d_call: -
v_call: TRBV7-2

cdr3_aa: CASSQGPGPDLPRGQFF
cdr3_nt: TGTGCCAGCAGCCAAGGCCCCGGCCCCGATCTACCTAGGGGACAGTTCTTC
j_call: TRBJ2-1
clone_size: -
d_call: -
v_call: TRBV14

cdr3_aa: CAIRGDRFYGYTF
cdr3_nt: TGTGCCATCAGGGGGGACAGATTCTATGGCTACACCTTC
j_call: TRBJ1-2
clone_size: -
d_call: TRBD1
v_call: TRBV10-3

cdr3_aa: CASSPPNQPQHF
cdr3_nt: TGTGCCAGCAGCCCACCCAATCAGCCCCAGCATTTT
j_call: TRBJ1-5
clone_size: many
d_call: -
v_call: TRBV12-3/TRBV12-4

cdr3_aa: CAISDPLGQAASYEQYF
cdr3_nt: TGTGCCATCAGTGACCCCCTTGGACAGGCTGCCTCCTACGAGCAGTACTTC
j_call: TRBJ2-7
clone_size: many
d_call: TRBD1
v_call: TRBV10-3

cdr3_aa: CSAGGQGAFGGYTF
cdr3_nt: TGCAGTGCTGGTGGACAGGGGGCCTTTGGGGGCTACACCTTC
j_call: TRBJ1-2
clone_size: few
d_call: TRBD1
v_call: TRBV20-1

cdr3_aa: CASSLSTAGGPLEQYF
cdr3_nt: TGTGCCAGCAGTTTGAGTACAGCGGGAGGGCCCCTCGAGCAGTACTTC
j_call: TRBJ2-7
clone_size: few
d_call: TRBD2
v_call: TRBV12-3/TRBV12-4

cdr3_aa: CASSGTTGTQYF
cdr3_nt: TGTGCCAGCAGCGGGACTACAGGGACCCAGTACTTC
j_call: TRBJ2-5
clone_size: -
d_call: TRBD2
v_call: TRBV6-1

cdr3_aa: CAISEPPGQGNSHTQYF
cdr3_nt: TGTGCCATCAGTGAGCCGCCGGGACAGGGGAATTCACATACGCAGTATTTT
j_call: TRBJ2-3
clone_size: -
d_call: TRBD1
v_call: TRBV10-3

cdr3_aa: CATSLGVTHYEQYF
cdr3_nt: TGCGCCACCTCATTAGGGGTTACCCACTACGAGCAGTACTTC
j_call: TRBJ2-7
clone_size: -
d_call: -
v_call: TRBV5-1

cdr3_aa: CASSVGTGPNTEAFF
cdr3_nt: TGTGCCAGTAGCGTAGGGACAGGACCGAACACTGAAGCTTTCTTT
j_call: TRBJ1-1
clone_size: -
d_call: TRBD1
v_call: TRBV7-8

cdr3_aa: CASSLLAGGETQYF
cdr3_nt: TGTGCCAGCAGCTTATTGGCTGGGGGGGAGACCCAGTACTTC
j_call: TRBJ2-5
clone_size: many
d_call: -
v_call: TRBV7-9

cdr3_aa: CASSQLVFGTVNYGYTF
cdr3_nt: TGTGCCAGCAGCCAGCTAGTATTCGGGACGGTGAACTATGGCTACACCTTC
j_call: TRBJ1-2
clone_size: -
d_call: -
v_call: TRBV3-1

cdr3_aa: CASSQGMPSGRLETQYF
cdr3_nt: TGCGCCAGCAGCCAAGGAATGCCTAGCGGGAGGTTGGAGACCCAGTACTTC
j_call: TRBJ2-5
clone_size: -
d_call: TRBD2
v_call: TRBV4-1

cdr3_aa: CAISESGGVAPDTQYF
cdr3_nt: TGTGCCATCAGTGAGTCAGGAGGGGTAGCCCCAGATACGCAGTATTTT
j_call: TRBJ2-3
clone_size: -
d_call: -
v_call: TRBV10-3

cdr3_aa: CASSLLRGQGRNTEAFF
cdr3_nt: TGCGCCAGCAGCTTGTTGCGGGGGCAGGGTCGGAACACTGAAGCTTTCTTT
j_call: TRBJ1-1
clone_size: once
d_call: -
v_call: TRBV5-1

cdr3_aa: CAISETGGTAFF
cdr3_nt: TGTGCCATCAGTGAAACAGGGGGCACGGCTTTCTTT
j_call: TRBJ1-1
clone_size: -
d_call: TRBD1
v_call: TRBV10-3

cdr3_aa: CASSLYYGNYEQYF
cdr3_nt: TGTGCCAGCAGCTTGTATTACGGGAACTACGAGCAGTACTTC
j_call: TRBJ2-7
clone_size: -
d_call: -
v_call: TRBV5-6

cdr3_aa: CASSSGSTGPNEQFF
cdr3_nt: TGCGCCAGCAGCTCCGGGTCGACAGGTCCCAATGAGCAGTTCTTC
j_call: TRBJ2-1
clone_size: -
d_call: -
v_call: TRBV5-1